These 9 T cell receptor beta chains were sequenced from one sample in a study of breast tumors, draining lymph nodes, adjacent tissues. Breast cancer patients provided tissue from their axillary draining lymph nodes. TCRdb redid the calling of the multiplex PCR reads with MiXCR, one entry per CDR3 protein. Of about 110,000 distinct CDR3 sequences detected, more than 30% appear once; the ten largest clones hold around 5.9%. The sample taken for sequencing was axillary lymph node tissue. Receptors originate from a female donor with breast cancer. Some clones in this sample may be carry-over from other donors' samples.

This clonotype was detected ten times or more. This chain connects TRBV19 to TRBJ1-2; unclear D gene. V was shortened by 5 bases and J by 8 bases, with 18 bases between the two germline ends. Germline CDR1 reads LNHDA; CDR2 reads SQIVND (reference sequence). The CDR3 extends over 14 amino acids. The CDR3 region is CASSGGSSLGGYTF. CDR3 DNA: TGTGCCAGTAGTGGTGGCAGCAGCCTGGGAGGCTACACCTTC.

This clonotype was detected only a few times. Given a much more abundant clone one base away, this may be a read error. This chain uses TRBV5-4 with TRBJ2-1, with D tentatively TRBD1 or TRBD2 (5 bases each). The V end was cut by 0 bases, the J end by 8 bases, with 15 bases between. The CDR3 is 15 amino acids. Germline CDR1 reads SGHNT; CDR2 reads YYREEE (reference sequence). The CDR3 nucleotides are TGTGCCAGCAGCTTGGGGGGACCAGAAGGATATGAGCAGTTCTTC. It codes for CASSLGGPEGYEQFF.

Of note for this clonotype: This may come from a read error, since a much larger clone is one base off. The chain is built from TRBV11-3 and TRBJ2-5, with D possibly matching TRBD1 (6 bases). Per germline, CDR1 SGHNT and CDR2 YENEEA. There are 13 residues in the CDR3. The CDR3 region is CASSLWGQATQYF. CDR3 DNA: TGTGCCAGCTCCCTGTGGGGGCAAGCGACCCAGTACTTC.

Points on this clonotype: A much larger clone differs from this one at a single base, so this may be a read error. CDR3 nucleotides: TGTGCCAGCAGCTTGTACTCTCAGGGGGCCTATGGCTGCCCCTTC. The encoded protein is CASSLYSQGAYGCPF. The chain has TRBV7-9 and TRBJ1-2; 8 nucleotides line up with TRBD1. Germline lookup yields CDR1 SEHNR and CDR2 FQNEAQ (reference sequence). This CDR3 is 15 amino acids long.

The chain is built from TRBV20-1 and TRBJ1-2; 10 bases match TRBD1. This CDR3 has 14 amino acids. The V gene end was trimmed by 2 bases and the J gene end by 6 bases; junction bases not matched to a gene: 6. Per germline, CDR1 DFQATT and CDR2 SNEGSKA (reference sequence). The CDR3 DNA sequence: TGCAGTGCTAGACTGACAGGGGGCGCACATGGCTACACCTTC. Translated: CSARLTGGAHGYTF.

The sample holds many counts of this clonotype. The CDR3 spells CASSLEAGARETQYF. CDR3 coding DNA: TGTGCCAGCAGCTTAGAGGCGGGGGCACGGGAGACCCAGTACTTC. V is TRBV7-9 and J is TRBJ2-5, with D possibly TRBD2 on 7 matching bases. This CDR3 is built from 15 residues. CDR1 is SEHNR, CDR2 FQNEAQ, per germline (reference sequence). Trimming took off 1 base at V and 5 bases at J, with 14 bases between the two ends.

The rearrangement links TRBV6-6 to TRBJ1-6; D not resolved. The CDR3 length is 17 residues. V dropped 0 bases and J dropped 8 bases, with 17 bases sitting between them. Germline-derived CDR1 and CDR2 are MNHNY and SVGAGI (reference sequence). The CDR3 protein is CASSYSPVGVRDSPLHF. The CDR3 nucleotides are TGTGCCAGCAGTTACTCTCCCGTCGGGGTTAGGGATTCACCCCTCCACTTT.

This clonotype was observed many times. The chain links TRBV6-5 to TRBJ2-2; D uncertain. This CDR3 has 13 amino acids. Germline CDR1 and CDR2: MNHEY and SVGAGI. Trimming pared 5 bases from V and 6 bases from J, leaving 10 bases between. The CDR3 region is CASSHRDPGELFF. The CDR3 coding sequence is TGTGCCAGCAGTCACCGCGACCCCGGGGAGCTGTTTTTT.

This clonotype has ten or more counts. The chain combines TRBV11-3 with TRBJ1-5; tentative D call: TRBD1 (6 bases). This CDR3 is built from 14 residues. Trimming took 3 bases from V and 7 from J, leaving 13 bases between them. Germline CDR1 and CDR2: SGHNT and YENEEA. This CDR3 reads CASSFTGIGQPQHF. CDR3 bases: TGTGCCAGCAGCTTCACAGGGATCGGCCAGCCCCAGCATTTT.